The T cell receptor (beta chain) described here comes from a study of cytomegalovirus exposure and HLA in healthy donors. The PCR used 60 Vbeta and 13 Jbeta primers. This table comes from immunoSEQ multiplex PCR, and its TCRdb copy is limited to in-frame clones, with some not included. Its clone listing holds 70,000 or so clones. Trimming at V came to 7 bases and at J to 5 bases, leaving 8 bases not matched to a gene. CDR3 length equals 15 residues. Germline CDR1 and CDR2: MNHNS and SASEGT. The sequencing sample was made of PBMCs. The TCR sequence derives from a boy younger than 18 in good health and CMV-seronegative. The rearrangement joins TRBV6-1 to TRBJ2-2; 9 bases agree with TRBD1. CDR3 loop: CASNTGGVRTGELFF. DNA of the CDR3: TGTGCCAGCAACACAGGGGGCGTAAGGACCGGGGAGCTGTTTTTT.